The T cell receptor (beta chain) under discussion was sequenced for a study of cytomegalovirus exposure and HLA in healthy donors. Findings and limits, study-wide: An Asian-associated ancestry cluster reportedly showed fewer N-insertions than the approximately 660-donor mean in a later analysis. In a later analysis, specific HLA alleles were associated with over 15,000 TCR beta sequences at a 0.05 false discovery rate.

The donors, nominally healthy at sampling, likely had unrecorded immune exposures. The CDR3 runs to 15 residues. CDR1 is SGHDT, CDR2 YYEEEE, per germline. Trimming at V came to 2 bases and at J to 5 bases, leaving 8 bases not matched to a gene. 13 Jbeta primers and 60 Vbeta primers were used for the PCR. Measured with immunoSEQ multiplex PCR; TCRdb has only the in-frame clones, and not every one. This sample has about 180,000 clones, with more than 65% found just once. Concerning this clone: The antigen remains undetermined.

The rearrangement joins TRBV5-6 to TRBJ2-5; TRBD2 agrees at 8 bases. The clonotype comes from a man aged 30 to 39 in good health and CMV-seronegative. Sequenced input: PBMCs. The CDR3 sequence: CASSLAGEGRETQYF. CDR3 DNA sequence: TGTGCCAGCAGCTTAGCGGGAGAAGGTCGGGAGACCCAGTACTTC.